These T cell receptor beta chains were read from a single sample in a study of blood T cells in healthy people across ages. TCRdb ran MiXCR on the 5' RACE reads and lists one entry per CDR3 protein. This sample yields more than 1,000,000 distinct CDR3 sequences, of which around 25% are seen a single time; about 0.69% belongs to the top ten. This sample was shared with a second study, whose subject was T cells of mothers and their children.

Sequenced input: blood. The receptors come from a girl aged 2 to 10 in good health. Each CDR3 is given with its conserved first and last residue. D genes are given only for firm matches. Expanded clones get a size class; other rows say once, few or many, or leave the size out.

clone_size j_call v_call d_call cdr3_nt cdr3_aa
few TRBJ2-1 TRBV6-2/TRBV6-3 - TGTGCCAGCAGCCCTTGGTCGGGATACAATGAGCAGTTCTTC CASSPWSGYNEQFF
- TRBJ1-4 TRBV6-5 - TGTGCCAGCAGGATTAGTGCAACTAATGAAAAACTGTTTTTT CASRISATNEKLFF
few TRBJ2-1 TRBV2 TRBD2 TGTGCCAGCAGGATACTAGCGGGAGACGTCAATGAGCAGTTCTTC CASRILAGDVNEQFF
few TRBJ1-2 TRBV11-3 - TGTGCCAGCAGCTTAGGCGGGAAGACGAGAGCTAACTATGGCTACACCTTC CASSLGGKTRANYGYTF
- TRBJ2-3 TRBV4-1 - TGCGCCAGCAGCCCGGGGGAGCGCCACCATGATACGCAGTATTTT CASSPGERHHDTQYF
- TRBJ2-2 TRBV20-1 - TGCAGTGCCCGGGATCCAGTCACCGGGGAGCTGTTTTTT CSARDPVTGELFF
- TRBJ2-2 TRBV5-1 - TGCGCCAGCAGCCTCCAGGTCACCGGGGAGCTGTTTTTT CASSLQVTGELFF
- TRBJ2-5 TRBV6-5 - TGTGCCAGCAGTGGAGGGACAGCGGGGTGGGAGACCCAGTACTTC CASSGGTAGWETQYF
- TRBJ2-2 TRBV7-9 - TGTGCCAGCAGCTTAGATTCGTATTGGCAGAACACCGGGGAGCTGTTTTTT CASSLDSYWQNTGELFF
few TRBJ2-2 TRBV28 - TGTGCCAGCAGTATAAGTTCCACCGGGGAGCTGTTTTTT CASSISSTGELFF
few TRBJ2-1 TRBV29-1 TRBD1 TGCAGCGTGTATACAGGGGCTGAGCAGTTCTTC CSVYTGAEQFF